This is a list of T cell receptor beta chains from one sample in a study of blood T cell repertoires in COVID-19. The method was immunoSEQ multiplex PCR; TCRdb's version includes in-frame clones alone and lacks a portion of them. The table lists tens of thousands of clones, over 75% of them singletons, with roughly 15% in the top ten. Source material: peripheral blood. The source of these receptors is a woman between 65 and 79 years old with acute or convalescent COVID-19. The CDR3 runs from the conserved cysteine through the conserved F or W. D genes are given only for firm matches. Not all rows give a size; the values are once, few, many and, for expanded clones, a class.

>TRBJ1-5|TRBV6-5|TRBD1|NA
TGTGCCAGCAGTAGAGGACAGGGGGATCAGCCCCAGCATTTT
CASSRGQGDQPQHF
>TRBJ1-3|TRBV18|TRBD1|few
TGTGCCAGCTCACCGGAGGGGGCCTCCAGCTCTGGAAACACCATATATTTT
CASSPEGASSSGNTIYF
>TRBJ1-1|TRBV5-6|TRBD1|NA
TGTGCCAGCAGCGCCAGGACAGGGTTTGACACTGAAGCTTTCTTT
CASSARTGFDTEAFF
>TRBJ1-2|TRBV6-5|NA|NA
TGTGCCAGCAGTTACTCGAAAGGAGGGGTTGCCTATGGCTACACCTTC
CASSYSKGGVAYGYTF
>TRBJ1-5|TRBV6-2/TRBV6-3|NA|once
TGTGCCAGCAGTTACTCGACACCCGGTGGCGATCAGCCCCAGCATTTT
CASSYSTPGGDQPQHF
>TRBJ2-2|TRBV9|TRBD1|NA
TGTGCCAGCAGCGCCTACTTGACAGGGGGCCCCGGGGAGCTGTTTTTT
CASSAYLTGGPGELFF
>TRBJ1-1|TRBV30|NA|NA
TGTGCCTGGACCCAGTCGAACACTGAAGCTTTCTTT
CAWTQSNTEAFF
>TRBJ1-1|TRBV5-5|TRBD1|NA
TGTGCCAGCAGCTGGGGGACAGGGGACACTGAAGCTTTCTTT
CASSWGTGDTEAFF
>TRBJ2-3|TRBV19|TRBD1|few
TGTGCCAGCAAAGACGACAGGGACGGCACAGATACGCAGTATTTT
CASKDDRDGTDTQYF
>TRBJ2-3|TRBV19|NA|NA
TGTGCCAGCCGAGCGCTGACAGCAGATACGCAGTATTTT
CASRALTADTQYF
>TRBJ2-3|TRBV5-8|NA|NA
TGTGCCAGCAGCCCCAATTCGGGCAGGGGAAGCGCAGATACGCAGTATTTT
CASSPNSGRGSADTQYF
>TRBJ1-5|TRBV6-5|TRBD1|NA
TGTGCCAGCAGGGACAGGGAAGGAGATCAGCCCCAGCATTTT
CASRDREGDQPQHF
>TRBJ2-6|TRBV6-5|NA|once
TGTGCCAGCAGTTCCGACAGGCAAACCAACGTCCTGACTTTC
CASSSDRQTNVLTF
>TRBJ1-5|TRBV24-1|NA|few
TGTGCCACCAGTCAGAATAGCAATCAGCCCCAGCATTTT
CATSQNSNQPQHF
>TRBJ2-1|TRBV3-1/TRBV3-2|TRBD2|few
TGTGCCAGCAGCCTAGGAAGACTAGCGGGGGACAATGAGCAGTTCTTC
CASSLGRLAGDNEQFF
>TRBJ2-4|TRBV9|NA|NA
TGTGCCAGCAGCGTAGATCCTAGTTTCGCCAAAAACATTCAGTACTTC
CASSVDPSFAKNIQYF
>TRBJ2-1|TRBV27|TRBD2|once
TGTGCCAGCAGTTTATTCAGCGGGAGGGCCAACAATGAGCAGTTCTTC
CASSLFSGRANNEQFF
>TRBJ1-2|TRBV7-2|TRBD1|NA
TGTGCCAGCAGCTTACCGCGGCGACAGGGTCAAGGCTACACCTTC
CASSLPRRQGQGYTF
>TRBJ2-1|TRBV5-1|TRBD2|once
TGCGCCAGCAAACTAGCGGGAGTGTCCTACAATGAGCAGTTCTTC
CASKLAGVSYNEQFF
>TRBJ2-5|TRBV9|NA|NA
TGTGCCAGCAGCGTAGTAGGGGGGGTCGGGACCCAGTACTTC
CASSVVGGVGTQYF
>TRBJ2-1|TRBV7-8|NA|once
TGTGCCAGCAGCTTAGAACCTAACGAGCAGTTCTTC
CASSLEPNEQFF
>TRBJ1-2|TRBV9|TRBD1|NA
TGTGCCAGCAGCGTAGAAGCCCGGACAGGGGATCGTCAACAAGCTAACTATGGCTACACCTTC
CASSVEARTGDRQQANYGYTF
>TRBJ2-3|TRBV9|TRBD2|NA
TGTGCCAGCAGCGTAGGGATAGCGGGGGACAACACAGATACGCAGTATTTT
CASSVGIAGDNTDTQYF
>TRBJ1-6|TRBV10-3|NA|NA
TGTGCCATCAGTGAAGAGGGACAACATAATTCACCCCTCCACTTT
CAISEEGQHNSPLHF
>TRBJ2-1|TRBV29-1|NA|NA
TGCAGCGTTGACAGATCGGGATTCTCCTACAATGAGCAGTTCTTC
CSVDRSGFSYNEQFF
>TRBJ2-2|TRBV10-3|TRBD1|NA
TGTGCCATCAGTTGGACAGGGAACACCGGGGAGCTGTTTTTT
CAISWTGNTGELFF
>TRBJ2-5|TRBV4-1|TRBD2|NA
TGCGCCAGCAGCCAAGCCCCCGGGGCTAGCGGGGGGGGAGAGACCCAGTACTTC
CASSQAPGASGGGETQYF
>TRBJ2-5|TRBV7-9|NA|NA
TGTGCCAGCAGCTCCCCGGGACAAGAAGAGACCCAGTACTTC
CASSSPGQEETQYF
>TRBJ1-2|TRBV5-1|TRBD1|few
TGCGCCAGCAGCTTGGACAGGGGGGACTATGGCTACACCTTC
CASSLDRGDYGYTF
>TRBJ1-2|TRBV15|TRBD1|once
TGTGCCACCAGCAGCGGCCGGACAGGGTTTTATGGCTACACCTTC
CATSSGRTGFYGYTF
>TRBJ1-2|TRBV9|NA|NA
TGTGCCAGCAGCTCTCGGGGATTAGACGGCTACACCTTC
CASSSRGLDGYTF
>TRBJ1-1|TRBV6-1|NA|NA
TGTGCCAGCAGTGAAGTCGCGACAGTGAACACTGAAGCTTTCTTT
CASSEVATVNTEAFF
>TRBJ2-3|TRBV19|TRBD2|NA
TGTGCCAGTAGTATTAGCGGGAGCACAGATACGCAGTATTTT
CASSISGSTDTQYF
>TRBJ2-5|TRBV10-1|NA|NA
TGCGCCAGCTCGGCAGGTACCAAAGAGACCCAGTACTTC
CASSAGTKETQYF
>TRBJ2-1|TRBV5-6|NA|NA
TGTGCCAGCAATAAGGGAGTTGCCTACAATGAGCAGTTCTTC
CASNKGVAYNEQFF
>TRBJ2-3|TRBV15|TRBD2|few
TGTGCCACCAGCAGAATTAGCGGGGGGCCGGATACGCAGTATTTT
CATSRISGGPDTQYF
>TRBJ2-1|TRBV7-9|NA|NA
TGTGCCAGCAGCCTATTCGCACCTCCCAATGAGCAGTTCTTC
CASSLFAPPNEQFF
>TRBJ1-5|TRBV23-1|TRBD1|once
TGCGCCAGCAGTCAAAGGGACAGGGGGGATTCGCAGCCCCAGCATTTT
CASSQRDRGDSQPQHF
>TRBJ1-3|TRBV15|NA|NA
TGTGCCACCAGCAGAGATATAACAGCCTCTGGAAACACCATATATTTT
CATSRDITASGNTIYF
>TRBJ2-5|TRBV28|NA|NA
TGTGCCAGCAGTCATCCCTTGGGGGGGCCAAAGACCCAGTACTTC
CASSHPLGGPKTQYF
>TRBJ1-4|TRBV6-2/TRBV6-3|NA|NA
TGTGCCAGCAGTTACGGCCGCGGGGCAACTAATGAAAAACTGTTTTTT
CASSYGRGATNEKLFF
>TRBJ2-2|TRBV11-3|NA|NA
TGTGCCAGCAGCTCAGGAAGGGGGGGGACCGGGGAGCTGTTTTTT
CASSSGRGGTGELFF
>TRBJ1-1|TRBV14|TRBD1|NA
TGTGCCAGCAGCCAAGAAGGTGCCAGGGGGCTCGTGTTGAACACTGAAGCTTTCTTT
CASSQEGARGLVLNTEAFF
>TRBJ2-1|TRBV7-7|NA|NA
TGTGCCAGCAGCTTAGACAGGGAGAATGAGCAGTTCTTC
CASSLDRENEQFF